This T cell receptor (beta chain) was sequenced for a study of human T cells and chemical hapten exposure. The CDR3 contains 15 residues. Germline V gene lookup returns CDR1 SNHLY and CDR2 FYNNEI. Trimming removed 2 bases from V and 10 bases from J, with 15 bases in between. The time point denotes: patch test 3, about 24 weeks after DPC sensitization. As to treatment: therapeutic diphenylcyclopropenone sensitization with weekly scalp DPC. TCRdb reprocessed the RACE reads with MiXCR, giving one entry per CDR3 protein. The data show about 190,000 distinct CDR3 sequences, with around 23% seen just once and 2% to 2.5% held by the top ten.

The starting material was whole blood, obtained in connection with sensitization to the hapten diphenylcyclopropenone (DPC). The origin of this receptor is a woman aged 40 to 49 with alopecia areata. Some clones in this sample may be carry-over from other donors' samples. The chain joins TRBV2 to TRBJ1-6, with D perhaps matching TRBD1 (6 bases). The CDR3 nucleotides read TGTGCCAGCAGTGAAAGTGTAGGGGGAAGGTCACCCCTCCACTTT. Its protein is CASSESVGGRSPLHF.